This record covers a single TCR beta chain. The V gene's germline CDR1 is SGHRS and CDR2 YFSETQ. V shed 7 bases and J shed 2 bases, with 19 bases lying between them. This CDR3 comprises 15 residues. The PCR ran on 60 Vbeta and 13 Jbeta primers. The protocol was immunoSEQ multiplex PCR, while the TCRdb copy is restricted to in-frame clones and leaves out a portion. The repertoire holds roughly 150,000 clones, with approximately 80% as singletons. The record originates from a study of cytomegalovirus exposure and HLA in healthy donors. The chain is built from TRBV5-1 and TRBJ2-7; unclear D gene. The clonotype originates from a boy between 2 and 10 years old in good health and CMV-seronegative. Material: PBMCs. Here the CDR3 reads CASRPEQKTTYEQYF. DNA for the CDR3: TGCGCCAGCCGACCCGAACAGAAAACCACCTACGAGCAGTACTTC.